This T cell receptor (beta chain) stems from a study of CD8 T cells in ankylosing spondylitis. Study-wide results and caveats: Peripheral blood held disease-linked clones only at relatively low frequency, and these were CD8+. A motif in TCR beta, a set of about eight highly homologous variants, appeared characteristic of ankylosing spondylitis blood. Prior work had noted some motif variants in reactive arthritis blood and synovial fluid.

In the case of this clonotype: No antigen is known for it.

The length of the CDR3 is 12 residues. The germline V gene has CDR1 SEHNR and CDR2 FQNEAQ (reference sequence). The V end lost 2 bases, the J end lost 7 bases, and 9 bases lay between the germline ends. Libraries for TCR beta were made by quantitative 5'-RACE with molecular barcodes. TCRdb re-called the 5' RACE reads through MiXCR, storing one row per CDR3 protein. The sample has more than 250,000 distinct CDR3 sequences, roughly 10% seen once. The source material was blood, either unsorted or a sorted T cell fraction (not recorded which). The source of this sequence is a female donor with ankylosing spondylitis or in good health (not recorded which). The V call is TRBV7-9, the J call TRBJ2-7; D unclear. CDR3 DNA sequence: TGTGCCAGCAGCTTAACAATGGGGGAGCAGTACTTC. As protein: CASSLTMGEQYF.